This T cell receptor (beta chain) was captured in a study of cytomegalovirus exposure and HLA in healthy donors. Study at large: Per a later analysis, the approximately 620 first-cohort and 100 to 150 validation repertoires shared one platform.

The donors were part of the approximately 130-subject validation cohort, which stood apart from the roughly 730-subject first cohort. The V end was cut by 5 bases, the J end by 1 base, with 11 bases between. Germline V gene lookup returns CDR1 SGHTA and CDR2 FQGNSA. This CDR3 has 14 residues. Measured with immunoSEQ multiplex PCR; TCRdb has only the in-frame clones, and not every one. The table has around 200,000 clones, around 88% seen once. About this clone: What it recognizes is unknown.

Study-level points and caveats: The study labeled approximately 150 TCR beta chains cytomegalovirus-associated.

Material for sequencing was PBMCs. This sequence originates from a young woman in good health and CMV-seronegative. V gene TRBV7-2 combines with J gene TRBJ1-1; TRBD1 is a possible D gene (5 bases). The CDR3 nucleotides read TGTGCCAGCAGCCCCACGACAGAGAACACTGAAGCTTTCTTT. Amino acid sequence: CASSPTTENTEAFF.